This is a list of T cell receptor beta chains from one sample in a study of control samples from healthy donors and cancer patients. TCRdb keeps only in-frame clones here, not all; method: immunoSEQ multiplex PCR. The repertoire holds 150,000 or so clones, with roughly 93% as singletons. The specimen was blood. These receptors were obtained from a woman in her sixties in good health. CDR3s include the opening cysteine and the closing phenylalanine or tryptophan. D genes are given only for firm matches. Clone size is given for some rows only: seen once, a few or many times, or a class if the clone is expanded.

j_gene: TRBJ1-4
abundance: -
d_gene: -
v_gene: TRBV19
CDR3aa: CASSITTASEKLFF
CDR3nt: TGTGCCAGTAGTATAACGACGGCCAGCGAAAAACTGTTTTTT

j_gene: TRBJ2-1
abundance: -
d_gene: -
v_gene: TRBV29-1
CDR3aa: CSVAGQSSDEQFF
CDR3nt: TGCAGCGTCGCGGGACAGAGTTCCGATGAGCAGTTCTTC

j_gene: TRBJ2-7
abundance: -
d_gene: -
v_gene: TRBV3-1/TRBV3-2
CDR3aa: CASSQMGRTYEQYF
CDR3nt: TGTGCCAGCAGCCAAATGGGTCGAACCTACGAGCAGTACTTC

j_gene: TRBJ1-1
abundance: once
d_gene: -
v_gene: TRBV19
CDR3aa: CASSILGSNTEAFF
CDR3nt: TGTGCCAGTAGTATTCTGGGTTCGAACACTGAAGCTTTCTTT

j_gene: TRBJ1-4
abundance: -
d_gene: TRBD1
v_gene: TRBV7-9
CDR3aa: CASSLSGTGLEKLFF
CDR3nt: TGTGCCAGCAGCCTATCCGGGACAGGGCTTGAAAAACTGTTTTTT

j_gene: TRBJ2-1
abundance: -
d_gene: -
v_gene: TRBV6-5
CDR3aa: CASTFPPNEQFF
CDR3nt: TGTGCCAGCACCTTCCCGCCCAATGAGCAGTTCTTC

j_gene: TRBJ2-1
abundance: -
d_gene: -
v_gene: TRBV6-6
CDR3aa: CASSPSLGLRSSYNEQFF
CDR3nt: TGTGCCAGCAGTCCGAGCCTAGGACTGAGGAGCTCCTACAATGAGCAGTTCTTC

j_gene: TRBJ2-7
abundance: -
d_gene: -
v_gene: TRBV6-6
CDR3aa: CASSFREASYEQYF
CDR3nt: TGTGCCAGCAGTTTCAGGGAGGCGTCCTACGAGCAGTACTTC

j_gene: TRBJ2-1
abundance: -
d_gene: TRBD1
v_gene: TRBV20-1
CDR3aa: CSASKRDRGTDEQFF
CDR3nt: TGCAGTGCTAGTAAACGGGACAGGGGTACCGATGAGCAGTTCTTC

j_gene: TRBJ1-6
abundance: -
d_gene: -
v_gene: TRBV5-1
CDR3aa: CASSAGTGNSPLHF
CDR3nt: TGCGCCAGCAGCGCGGGGACGGGAAATTCACCCCTCCACTTT

j_gene: TRBJ1-6
abundance: -
d_gene: TRBD1
v_gene: TRBV3-1/TRBV3-2
CDR3aa: CASSPTSQGNSPLHF
CDR3nt: TGTGCCAGCAGCCCCACATCACAGGGGAATTCACCCCTCCACTTT

j_gene: TRBJ1-2
abundance: -
d_gene: -
v_gene: TRBV14
CDR3aa: CASSQGVRYGYTF
CDR3nt: TGTGCCAGCAGCCAAGGGGTACGCTATGGCTACACCTTC

j_gene: TRBJ1-1
abundance: -
d_gene: -
v_gene: TRBV5-5
CDR3aa: CASSFGTNLEAFF
CDR3nt: TGTGCCAGCAGCTTCGGGACAAACCTTGAAGCTTTCTTT

j_gene: TRBJ1-2
abundance: -
d_gene: -
v_gene: TRBV10-3
CDR3aa: CAISEGSSYGYTF
CDR3nt: TGTGCCATCAGTGAAGGCAGCAGCTATGGCTACACCTTC

j_gene: TRBJ1-5
abundance: -
d_gene: -
v_gene: TRBV5-8
CDR3aa: CASSLDRRSNQPQHF
CDR3nt: TGTGCCAGCAGCTTGGATCGGAGAAGCAATCAGCCCCAGCATTTT

j_gene: TRBJ1-4
abundance: -
d_gene: TRBD1
v_gene: TRBV7-9
CDR3aa: CASTRQGKNEKLFF
CDR3nt: TGTGCCAGCACCCGACAGGGAAAAAATGAAAAACTGTTTTTT

j_gene: TRBJ2-7
abundance: -
d_gene: TRBD1
v_gene: TRBV19
CDR3aa: CASSTLDRGYEQYF
CDR3nt: TGTGCCAGTAGTACCTTGGACAGGGGATACGAGCAGTACTTC

j_gene: TRBJ2-7
abundance: -
d_gene: TRBD2
v_gene: TRBV3-1/TRBV3-2
CDR3aa: CASSQQPGGPYEQYF
CDR3nt: TGTGCCAGCAGCCAACAGCCGGGGGGACCCTACGAGCAGTACTTC

j_gene: TRBJ2-1
abundance: -
d_gene: -
v_gene: TRBV5-1
CDR3aa: CASSLEGRPYNEQFF
CDR3nt: TGCGCCAGCAGCTTGGAGGGTAGACCCTACAATGAGCAGTTCTTC

j_gene: TRBJ2-1
abundance: -
d_gene: -
v_gene: TRBV7-9
CDR3aa: CASSPWRRSYNEQFF
CDR3nt: TGTGCCAGCAGCCCTTGGAGACGTTCCTACAATGAGCAGTTCTTC

j_gene: TRBJ1-3
abundance: -
d_gene: -
v_gene: TRBV7-2
CDR3aa: CASSWGGSRGTIYF
CDR3nt: TGTGCCAGCAGCTGGGGGGGCTCTAGGGGCACCATATATTTT

j_gene: TRBJ1-1
abundance: -
d_gene: -
v_gene: TRBV6-5
CDR3aa: CASSYSLRNTEAFF
CDR3nt: TGTGCCAGCAGTTACTCGCTCAGGAACACTGAAGCTTTCTTT

j_gene: TRBJ2-5
abundance: once
d_gene: TRBD1
v_gene: TRBV5-1
CDR3aa: CASSFFTGGGETQYF
CDR3nt: TGCGCCAGCAGCTTTTTTACAGGGGGAGGAGAGACCCAGTACTTC

j_gene: TRBJ2-7
abundance: -
d_gene: -
v_gene: TRBV7-2
CDR3aa: CASSPIRGVSEQYF
CDR3nt: TGTGCCAGCAGCCCTATCCGAGGGGTCTCCGAGCAGTACTTC

j_gene: TRBJ1-6
abundance: -
d_gene: TRBD1
v_gene: TRBV3-1/TRBV3-2
CDR3aa: CASSQNLQGNSPLHF
CDR3nt: TGTGCCAGCAGCCAGAATTTACAGGGGAATTCACCCCTCCACTTT

j_gene: TRBJ1-1
abundance: -
d_gene: TRBD1
v_gene: TRBV3-1/TRBV3-2
CDR3aa: CASLQQGVLTEAFF
CDR3nt: TGTGCCAGCTTACAGCAGGGGGTATTGACTGAAGCTTTCTTT

j_gene: TRBJ2-3
abundance: few
d_gene: -
v_gene: TRBV7-7
CDR3aa: CASSLSTITGTDTQYF
CDR3nt: TGTGCCAGCAGCTTATCCACTATAACAGGCACAGATACGCAGTATTTT

j_gene: TRBJ2-1
abundance: -
d_gene: TRBD2
v_gene: TRBV7-9
CDR3aa: CASSSQRDLASYNEQFF
CDR3nt: TGTGCCAGCAGCTCCCAGCGGGACCTCGCCTCCTACAATGAGCAGTTCTTC

j_gene: TRBJ2-7
abundance: once
d_gene: TRBD1
v_gene: TRBV10-1
CDR3aa: CASEDRVGRKQYF
CDR3nt: TGCGCCAGCGAGGACAGGGTGGGTCGTAAGCAGTACTTC

j_gene: TRBJ2-7
abundance: once
d_gene: TRBD1
v_gene: TRBV5-6
CDR3aa: CASSLSFGAGGTYEQYF
CDR3nt: TGTGCCAGCAGCTTGTCCTTCGGTGCAGGGGGAACCTACGAGCAGTACTTC